These T cell receptor beta chains were read from a single sample in a study of shared clonotypes between healthy human individuals. Method: immunoSEQ multiplex PCR; TCRdb's copy keeps in-frame clones and lacks some. The sample has a few million clones; 93% are singletons. Sequenced input: naive CD4+ T cells from PBMCs. The receptors come from a man between 18 and 35 years old in good health. Some clones in this sample may be carry-over from other donors' samples. Each CDR3 is given with its conserved first and last residue. Each record gives: D gene, J gene, V gene, clone size, CDR3 DNA, CDR3 protein. D genes are given only for firm matches. Where a row states a size, it is once, few, many or the class of an expanded clone; other rows omit it.

. | TRBJ2-1 | TRBV15 | . | TGTGCCACCAGCTTTGGGAGGAAAGGAAATGAGCAGTTCTTC | CATSFGRKGNEQFF
. | TRBJ2-5 | TRBV6-6 | . | TGTGCCACACTTAATGGAGGCGGGGAGACCCAGTACTTC | CATLNGGGETQYF
. | TRBJ2-6 | TRBV2 | . | TGTGCCAGCAGGGGGACACACTCTGGGGCCAACGTCCTGACTTTC | CASRGTHSGANVLTF
. | TRBJ2-5 | TRBV5-8 | . | TGTGCCAGCAGCTTGGGGGAAGAGACCCAGTACTTC | CASSLGEETQYF
. | TRBJ2-7 | TRBV5-4 | . | TGTGCCAGCAGCTTACCGGGAACCGGATCCTACGAGCAGTACTTC | CASSLPGTGSYEQYF
. | TRBJ1-3 | TRBV7-2 | . | TGTGCCAGCAGCTTAGGCGGAGGGCTTGGAAACACCATATATTTT | CASSLGGGLGNTIYF
. | TRBJ1-5 | TRBV30 | . | TGTGCCTGGAGTGTACGAAGGGGCCCGTCCAATCAGCCCCAGCATTTT | CAWSVRRGPSNQPQHF
TRBD2 | TRBJ2-1 | TRBV28 | . | TGTGCCAGCAGGAGCGGGAGGGCCTACAATGAGCAGTTCTTC | CASRSGRAYNEQFF
TRBD1 | TRBJ1-2 | TRBV6-1 | . | TGTGCCAGCAGAGTGGCAGGACAGGGAACTGGCTACACCTTC | CASRVAGQGTGYTF
. | TRBJ1-4 | TRBV7-8 | . | TGTGCCAGCAGCCCCATCAGGGTGGGATGGGGTGAACTGTTTTTT | CASSPIRVGWGELFF
TRBD2 | TRBJ2-5 | TRBV5-6 | . | TGTGCCAGCAGCTTGGCGGGCGGGAGGGAGACCCAGTACTTC | CASSLAGGRETQYF
. | TRBJ2-3 | TRBV4-1 | . | TGCGCCAGCAGCCAACTTGGTTCTCCAGCGGTCACAGATACGCAGTATTTT | CASSQLGSPAVTDTQYF
TRBD1 | TRBJ1-1 | TRBV2 | . | TGTGCCAGCAGGACAGGGGCTGAAGCTTTCTTT | CASRTGAEAFF
. | TRBJ1-1 | TRBV29-1 | . | TGCAGCGTTCACGTGACAGTGAACACTGAAGCTTTCTTT | CSVHVTVNTEAFF
. | TRBJ2-1 | TRBV18 | . | TGTGCCAGCTCACCACAGACGGGAGTTGCTAGTGAGCAGTTCTTC | CASSPQTGVASEQFF
. | TRBJ1-3 | TRBV29-1 | . | TGCAGCGCCACGGGACACTACTCTGGAAACACCATATATTTT | CSATGHYSGNTIYF
. | TRBJ1-2 | TRBV5-1 | . | TGCGCCAGCAGCTTGGGGCCGGGCGTTAACTATGGCTACACCTTC | CASSLGPGVNYGYTF
. | TRBJ2-7 | TRBV5-1 | . | TGCGCCAGCAGCCCCACACCTGGGGGGTCGTTGCCCTACGAGCAGTACTTC | CASSPTPGGSLPYEQYF
. | TRBJ1-5 | TRBV7-9 | few | TGTGCCAGCAGCTTAGCACAGCAGGGCTGGAACAATCAGCCCCAGCATTTT | CASSLAQQGWNNQPQHF
. | TRBJ2-1 | TRBV4-1 | . | TGCGCCAGCAGCCAAGATTTGGGACATGGAAAGCAGTTCTTC | CASSQDLGHGKQFF
. | TRBJ2-5 | TRBV18 | . | TGTGCCAGCTCACCACGCCAGGGGCAAGAGACCCAGTACTTC | CASSPRQGQETQYF
TRBD2 | TRBJ2-7 | TRBV5-1 | . | TGCGCCAGCAGCTTGATCACTAGCGGGAGTACCCCCTACGAGCAGTACTTC | CASSLITSGSTPYEQYF
. | TRBJ2-3 | TRBV19 | . | TGTGCCACAGGGACTTATCCTTCTTCTGGCACAGATACGCAGTATTTT | CATGTYPSSGTDTQYF
TRBD2 | TRBJ2-2 | TRBV28 | . | TGTGCCAGCAGTTTACGGACTAGCGGGAGTGCCGGGGAGCTGTTTTTT | CASSLRTSGSAGELFF
. | TRBJ1-5 | TRBV27 | . | TGTGCCAGCAGTCCCCAACCCCGCAATCAGCCCCAGCATTTT | CASSPQPRNQPQHF
. | TRBJ2-3 | TRBV9 | . | TGTGCCAGCAGCGCCCGGACTGGAGGCTTTATAGATACGCAGTATTTT | CASSARTGGFIDTQYF
. | TRBJ2-1 | TRBV30 | . | TGTGCCTGGAGTGTACTGGGCGGTAGGTCCTACAATGAGCAGTTCTTC | CAWSVLGGRSYNEQFF
. | TRBJ1-1 | TRBV20-1 | . | TGCAGCTTTCAGAGGAACACTGAAGCTTTCTTT | CSFQRNTEAFF
. | TRBJ1-2 | TRBV28 | . | TGTGCCAGCCGACTTGGCCTTCGGATAGGCGGCTACACCTTC | CASRLGLRIGGYTF
. | TRBJ1-1 | TRBV7-6 | . | TGTGCCAGCAGCCAGTCCCCCGCTCGGGGCCGTAAGACTGAAGCTTTCTTT | CASSQSPARGRKTEAFF
. | TRBJ2-5 | TRBV21-1 | . | TGTGCCAGCAGCCTTTCCGGGACAGGCAGGGCAGAGACCCAGTACTTC | CASSLSGTGRAETQYF
. | TRBJ2-5 | TRBV2 | . | TGTGCCAGCAATAGAGTAATCGGCCAAGAGACCCAGTACTTC | CASNRVIGQETQYF
TRBD1 | TRBJ1-2 | TRBV6-5 | . | TGTGCCAGCAGCCCCTCCCGACAGGGGTATGGCTACACCTTC | CASSPSRQGYGYTF
. | TRBJ1-2 | TRBV7-3 | . | TGTGCCAGCAGCTTAAGTCCCCAGGTTGGCTACACCTTC | CASSLSPQVGYTF
. | TRBJ2-7 | TRBV7-9 | . | TGTGCCAGCAGCTTAGTTTCGGGAGTAGGGCAGCAGTACTTC | CASSLVSGVGQQYF
TRBD1 | TRBJ2-7 | TRBV7-3 | . | TGTGCCAGCAGCCCCCGGGACAGGGATGAGCAGTACTTC | CASSPRDRDEQYF
TRBD2 | TRBJ2-1 | TRBV5-6 | . | TGTGCCAGCAGACACGGACTAGCGGGAGGGCCCTCCTACAATGAGCAGTTCTTC | CASRHGLAGGPSYNEQFF
TRBD1 | TRBJ2-7 | TRBV5-8 | once | TGTGCCAGCAGCGGGGGGACAGGGACTGGTTCGGCCTGGGCCTACGAGCAGTACTTC | CASSGGTGTGSAWAYEQYF
TRBD2 | TRBJ2-5 | TRBV19 | . | TGTGCCTCCCGGGACGGAGGACTAGCGGGGCAAGAGACCCAGTACTTC | CASRDGGLAGQETQYF